What follows is one T cell receptor (beta chain) and its context. These data belong to a study of T cell changes during pregnancy in multiple sclerosis. Germline V gene data show CDR1 as SGHNT and CDR2 as YENEEA. This CDR3 spans 14 amino acids. The V end was cut by 6 bases, the J end by 8 bases, with 19 bases between. Data came from immunoSEQ multiplex PCR; TCRdb stores just in-frame clones and leaves some out. This sample has about 55,000 clones, with approximately 90% found just once. The receptor comes from a female donor with multiple sclerosis, enrolled in a pregnancy study. The genes are TRBV11-3 and TRBJ1-1; D is unclear. This specimen consisted of CD4+ T cells from peripheral blood mononuclear cells, obtained in the first trimester of pregnancy. The CDR3 DNA reads TGTGCCAGCAGTTCCTCTCGAGAGGAGGACGAAGCTTTCTTT. It codes for CASSSSREEDEAFF.